This TCR beta chain is from a study of shared clonotypes between healthy human individuals. Looking at the study overall: The plates for each donor numbered three CD4 naive, three CD4 memory, two CD8 naive and one CD8 memory.

This CDR3 is 15 amino acids long. Germline V gene data show CDR1 as MNHEY and CDR2 as SMNVEV (reference sequence). Trimming left V 5 bases short and J 4 bases short, with 18 bases between. Produced via immunoSEQ multiplex PCR; TCRdb's table is partial and in-frame only. Of some 2.4 million clones in the sample, 80% to 95% were seen once. This sequence originates from a young man in good health. Some clones in this sample may be carry-over from other donors' samples. The rearrangement uses TRBV27 and TRBJ2-7; D is tentatively TRBD1 or TRBD2 (6 bases each). Sequenced input: naive CD4+ T cells from PBMCs. The subset is: CD45RA+ positively selected. The CDR3 DNA reads TGTGCCAGCAGTCCCCGGTGGGGGGCGGGATACGAGCAGTACTTC. Protein product: CASSPRWGAGYEQYF.